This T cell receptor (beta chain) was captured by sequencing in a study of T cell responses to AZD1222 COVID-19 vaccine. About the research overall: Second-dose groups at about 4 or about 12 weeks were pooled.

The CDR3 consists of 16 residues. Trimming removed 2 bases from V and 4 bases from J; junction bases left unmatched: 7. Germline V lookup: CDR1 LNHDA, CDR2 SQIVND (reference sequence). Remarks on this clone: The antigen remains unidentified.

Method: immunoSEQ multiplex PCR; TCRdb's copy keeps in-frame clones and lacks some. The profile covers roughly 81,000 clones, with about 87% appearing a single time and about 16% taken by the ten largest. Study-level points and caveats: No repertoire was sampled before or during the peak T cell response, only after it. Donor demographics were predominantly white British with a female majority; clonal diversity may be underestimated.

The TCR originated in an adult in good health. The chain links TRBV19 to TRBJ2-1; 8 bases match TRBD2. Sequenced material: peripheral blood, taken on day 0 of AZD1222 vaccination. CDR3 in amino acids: CASSIIGGRLYNEQFF. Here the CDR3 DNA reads TGTGCCAGTAGTATAATCGGCGGGAGGTTATACAATGAGCAGTTCTTC.